Detailed here is one T cell receptor (beta chain). Its antigen is undetermined. The record originates from a study of post-analysis software for immune sequencing data. V lost 4 bases, J lost 3 bases, and 6 bases stayed unmatched. The V gene's germline CDR1 is LGHDT and CDR2 YNNKEL (reference sequence). CDR3 length: 15 amino acids. Tagging with unique molecular identifiers was a feature of the TCR beta cDNA libraries. TCRdb redid the calling of the PCR reads with MiXCR, one entry per CDR3 protein. The sample consists of 800,000 to 950,000 distinct CDR3 sequences, around 53% of them appearing once. Study-level results: About 5 TRBV segments were more frequent in patients than controls; TRBV5-6, TRBV5-1 and TRBV20-1 belonged to this group.

The chain employs TRBV3-1 and TRBJ2-1, with 7 bases matching TRBD1. This receptor was taken from a girl between 10 and 17 years old with multiple sclerosis. Sequenced sample: blood. The CDR3 DNA sequence: TGTGCCAGCAGCCTAGTCGGGACAGACTACAATGAGCAGTTCTTC. Encoded protein: CASSLVGTDYNEQFF.